A selection of T cell receptor beta chains follows, all from one sample in a study of T cell repertoires in cytomegalovirus infection. TCRdb re-called the reads with MiXCR, one entry per CDR3 protein. Among hundreds of thousands of distinct CDR3 sequences listed, almost 30% were seen once. These TCRs' antigens remain unknown. Sequencing used cultured PBMCs, obtained from culture after CMV antigen stimulation. The receptors were sampled from a human donor in good health (CMV status not recorded). Some clones in this sample may be carry-over from other donors' samples. CDR3s include the opening cysteine and the closing phenylalanine or tryptophan. A D gene is named only where the DNA matches it firmly. Size values are once, few and many counts, or a class for expanded clones, and some rows have none.

. | TRBJ1-3 | . | TRBV7-6 | TGTGCCAGCAGCTCACGGAGCTCTGGAAACACCATATATTTT | CASSSRSSGNTIYF
few | TRBJ1-5 | . | TRBV19 | TGTGCCAGTACCCCAAGGGGTCACAATCAGCCCCAGCATTTT | CASTPRGHNQPQHF
. | TRBJ2-1 | TRBD2 | TRBV9 | TGTGCCAGCAGCGTAGGACTAGCGGGAGTCAATGAGCAGTTCTTC | CASSVGLAGVNEQFF
. | TRBJ2-7 | . | TRBV27 | TGTGCCAGCAGTTTAGGAGGTTGGGGCGAGCAGTACTTC | CASSLGGWGEQYF
few | TRBJ2-7 | TRBD2 | TRBV7-3 | TGTGCCAGCAGCCCAACCGGGACTAGCGCCTACGAGCAGTACTTC | CASSPTGTSAYEQYF
. | TRBJ2-6 | TRBD1 | TRBV25-1 | TGTGCCAGCAGTGAATTAGGAGGTGACAGGGGGCGTTCTGGGGCCAACGTCCTGACTTTC | CASSELGGDRGRSGANVLTF
many | TRBJ2-3 | TRBD2 | TRBV11-2 | TGTGCCAGCAGTCCCGGTTCAGCGGGGGGACAGTATACGCAGTATTTT | CASSPGSAGGQYTQYF
. | TRBJ1-4 | TRBD1 | TRBV25-1 | TGTGCCAGCAGTGAATACCGACAGGGGCGATCAACTAATGAAAAACTGTTTTTT | CASSEYRQGRSTNEKLFF
few | TRBJ1-1 | . | TRBV6-2/TRBV6-3 | TGTGCCAGCAGTCCCCAGGGGCCACGGAACACTGAAGCTTTCTTT | CASSPQGPRNTEAFF
few | TRBJ1-5 | TRBD1 | TRBV7-8 | TGTGCCAGCAGCTTGCAAGCCGGGACAGTATTCCAGCCCCAGCATTTT | CASSLQAGTVFQPQHF
. | TRBJ2-7 | . | TRBV7-2 | TGTGCCAGCAGCTTAGTCCACGAGCAGTACTTC | CASSLVHEQYF
few | TRBJ2-1 | . | TRBV5-1 | TGCGCCAGCAGCTTGGATCTACTCTACAATGAGCAGTTCTTC | CASSLDLLYNEQFF
. | TRBJ1-3 | TRBD1 | TRBV20-1 | TGCAGTGCTAGCACAGGGGACTCTGGAAACACCATATATTTT | CSASTGDSGNTIYF
. | TRBJ2-7 | . | TRBV27 | TGTGCCAGCAGTTTACCCCGATCGGAGGGGGGGACCTACGAGCAGTACTTC | CASSLPRSEGGTYEQYF
. | TRBJ2-1 | TRBD2 | TRBV7-9 | TGTGCCAGCAGCTTAGTTGGACTAGCGGGAGGCTCCTACAATGAGCAGTTCTTC | CASSLVGLAGGSYNEQFF
few | TRBJ1-1 | TRBD1 | TRBV28 | TGTGCCAGCAGTGCCCCGGGACAGGGGAACACTGAAGCTTTCTTT | CASSAPGQGNTEAFF
few | TRBJ2-5 | TRBD2 | TRBV30 | TGTGCCTGGAGATTCGGCGGGAGGGACCAAGAGACCCAGTACTTC | CAWRFGGRDQETQYF
. | TRBJ2-5 | TRBD2 | TRBV28 | TGTGCCAGCAGTCGAACGGCGGGGGGTGCCGGGGGCATCGTGGTGGAGACCCAGTACTTC | CASSRTAGGAGGIVVETQYF
. | TRBJ2-1 | TRBD1 | TRBV15 | TGTGCCACCAGCAGAGATAAGGGGACAGGGGAAGACAATGAGCAGTTCTTC | CATSRDKGTGEDNEQFF
. | TRBJ1-6 | . | TRBV7-9 | TGTGCCAGCAGCGGGCCGGCTAGCTCCTATAATTCACCCCTCCACTTT | CASSGPASSYNSPLHF
. | TRBJ2-7 | TRBD2 | TRBV5-6 | TGTGCCAGCAGCGGAGACAGCGGGGGCAACTACGAGCAGTACTTC | CASSGDSGGNYEQYF
few | TRBJ2-2 | . | TRBV29-1 | TGCAGCGTTGAAGGGAACGGACAAACCGGGGAGCTGTTTTTT | CSVEGNGQTGELFF
. | TRBJ1-4 | . | TRBV7-9 | TGTGCCAGCAGCTTAATATCGAGGGCCGGTGAAAAACTGTTTTTT | CASSLISRAGEKLFF
few | TRBJ1-2 | . | TRBV10-3 | TGTGCCATCAGGAGGAGTGACCGTTCTAACTATGGCTACACCTTC | CAIRRSDRSNYGYTF
few | TRBJ1-1 | TRBD1 | TRBV6-5 | TGTGCCAGCAGTTACCAGGGGGGTGTTGCTGAAGCTTTCTTT | CASSYQGGVAEAFF
. | TRBJ2-7 | . | TRBV20-1 | TGCAGTGCCAGTCGGGCACTTACCTACGAGCAGTACTTC | CSASRALTYEQYF
. | TRBJ1-1 | . | TRBV7-9 | TGTGCCAGCAGCCCCGCTTCCCAGGGGAACACTGAAGCTTTCTTT | CASSPASQGNTEAFF
. | TRBJ1-5 | . | TRBV12-3/TRBV12-4 | TGTGCCAGCAGTACCCGACAGGCCGGAGGGCAGCCCCAGCATTTT | CASSTRQAGGQPQHF
. | TRBJ2-1 | TRBD2 | TRBV5-4 | TGTGCCAGCAGCTTGGCGTCTAGCGGGAACTACAATGAGCAGTTCTTC | CASSLASSGNYNEQFF
. | TRBJ2-7 | . | TRBV6-1 | TGTGCCAGCAGTGAAGCATATGGTACCGTTAGCTCCTACGAGCAGTACTTC | CASSEAYGTVSSYEQYF
. | TRBJ1-5 | TRBD1 | TRBV2 | TGTGCCAGCAGTGTAGACAGGGTGGGAAGCAATCAGCCCCAGCATTTT | CASSVDRVGSNQPQHF
few | TRBJ2-6 | . | TRBV4-1 | TGCGCCAGCAGCCAAGATCGCAGGGGAACTGGGGCCAACGTCCTGACTTTC | CASSQDRRGTGANVLTF
. | TRBJ2-5 | . | TRBV12-3/TRBV12-4 | TGTGCCAGCAGCGCTCCGAGCGGAGGGACAACGTACCAAGAGACCCAGTACTTC | CASSAPSGGTTYQETQYF
few | TRBJ1-4 | TRBD1 | TRBV5-1 | TGCGCCAGCAGCTTGGGGGACAGGGTTCAAAAACTGTTTTTT | CASSLGDRVQKLFF
many | TRBJ2-4 | TRBD1 | TRBV7-9 | TGTGCCAGCAGCTTAGGAGGGGGCTTGGACAAAAACATTCAGTACTTC | CASSLGGGLDKNIQYF
. | TRBJ1-5 | . | TRBV7-8 | TGTGCCAGCAGCACCGACACAGGGAATCAGCCCCAGCATTTT | CASSTDTGNQPQHF
few | TRBJ2-7 | TRBD2 | TRBV19 | TGTGCCAGTACTCCAAGGGAGGGACCCTACGAGCAGTACTTC | CASTPREGPYEQYF
few | TRBJ2-1 | . | TRBV29-1 | TGCAGCGCCCCGGACTACAATGAGCAGTTCTTC | CSAPDYNEQFF
. | TRBJ2-7 | TRBD1 | TRBV7-8 | TGTGCCAGCAGCGCGACGGGACAGGATTACTACGAGCAGTACTTC | CASSATGQDYYEQYF
few | TRBJ1-1 | . | TRBV6-8 | TGTGCCAGCAGGCGAGGGGTTTTGAACACTGAAGCTTTCTTT | CASRRGVLNTEAFF
few | TRBJ2-7 | TRBD1 | TRBV20-1 | TGCAGTGCTGTTGTCGGGACAGCCTTGTACGAGCAGTACTTC | CSAVVGTALYEQYF